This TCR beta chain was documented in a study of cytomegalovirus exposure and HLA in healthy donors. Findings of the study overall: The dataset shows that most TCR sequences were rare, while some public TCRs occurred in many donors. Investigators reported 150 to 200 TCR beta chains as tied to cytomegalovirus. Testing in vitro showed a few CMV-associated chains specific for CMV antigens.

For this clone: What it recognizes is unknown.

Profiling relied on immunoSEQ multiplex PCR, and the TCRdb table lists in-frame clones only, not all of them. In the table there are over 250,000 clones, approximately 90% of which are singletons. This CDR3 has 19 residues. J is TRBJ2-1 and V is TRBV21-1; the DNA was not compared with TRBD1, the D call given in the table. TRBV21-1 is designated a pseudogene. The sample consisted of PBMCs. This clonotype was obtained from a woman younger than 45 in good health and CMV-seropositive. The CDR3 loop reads CASSGPGQGAQSSYNEQFF. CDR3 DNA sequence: TGTGCCAGCAGCGGACCGGGACAGGGGGCCCAAAGCTCCTACAATGAGCAGTTCTTC.